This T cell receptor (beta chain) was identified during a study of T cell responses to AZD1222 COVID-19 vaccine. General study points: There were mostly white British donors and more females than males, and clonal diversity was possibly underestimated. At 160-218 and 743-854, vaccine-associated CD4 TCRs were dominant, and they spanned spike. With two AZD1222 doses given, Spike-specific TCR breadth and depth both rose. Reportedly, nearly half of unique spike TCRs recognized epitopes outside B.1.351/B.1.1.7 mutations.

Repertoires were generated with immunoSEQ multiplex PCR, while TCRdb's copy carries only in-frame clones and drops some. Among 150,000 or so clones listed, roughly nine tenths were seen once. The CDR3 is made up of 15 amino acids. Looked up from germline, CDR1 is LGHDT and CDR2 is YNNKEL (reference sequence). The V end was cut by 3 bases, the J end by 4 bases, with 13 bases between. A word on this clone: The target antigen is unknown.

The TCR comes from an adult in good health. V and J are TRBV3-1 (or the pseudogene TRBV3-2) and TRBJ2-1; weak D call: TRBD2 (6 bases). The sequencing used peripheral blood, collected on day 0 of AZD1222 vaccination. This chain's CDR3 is CASSQGTPLYNEQFF. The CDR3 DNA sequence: TGTGCCAGCAGCCAGGGGACTCCTCTTTACAATGAGCAGTTCTTC.